This TCR beta chain was captured by sequencing in a study of molecular identifiers for immune sequencing clone quantification. Points from the study as a whole: Sharing of a barcode by identical TCR molecules could cause highly expanded clone sizes to be underestimated.

TCRdb analysed the PCR reads with MiXCR anew, one entry per CDR3 protein. The table shows some 580,000 distinct CDR3 sequences, with approximately 24% occurring only once. This clonotype was picked up a small number of times. Its antigen remains unidentified. The TCR comes from a human donor in good health. Some libraries in this study had Jurkat cell RNA spiked in. Sequencing was performed on naive CD8+ T cells from blood, with Jurkat cell RNA spiked in. The subset here: FACS-sorted CD8+CD4-CCR7+CD45RA+ naive T cells.

CDR3 protein: CSARGGTLPGNTIYF. The CDR3, as DNA: TGCAGTGCTAGAGGGGGGACCCTACCTGGAAACACCATATATTTT. The chain joins TRBV20-1 to TRBJ1-3; maybe TRBD1 (5 bases). The germline V and J ends were trimmed by 1 base and 2 bases, with 12 bases remaining between them. Germline values: CDR1 DFQATT, CDR2 SNEGSKA (reference sequence). The CDR3 has 15 amino acids.